This is a list of T cell receptor beta chains from one sample in a study of OX40 agonist ivuxolimab in advanced cancers. Sequencing used immunoSEQ multiplex PCR; TCRdb keeps in-frame clones, though not all of them. The sample shows some 14,000 clones, about 93% of them seen only once. The sequencing here drew on CD4+ or CD8+ T cells sorted from blood, taken in a trial of the OX40 agonist ivuxolimab. These receptors all stem from an adult with an advanced solid tumor such as melanoma, head and neck, liver or kidney cancer. Each CDR3 is given with its conserved first and last residue. D genes are given only for firm matches. Only part of the rows carry a size: once, few, many, or a class if the clone is expanded.

abundance: .; j_gene: TRBJ2-2; d_gene: .; v_gene: TRBV6-5; CDR3aa: CASSYGTAITGELFF; CDR3nt: TGTGCCAGCAGTTACGGGACGGCAATCACCGGGGAGCTGTTTTTT
abundance: .; j_gene: TRBJ1-1; d_gene: .; v_gene: TRBV10-3; CDR3aa: CAISEPPTEIMNTEAFF; CDR3nt: TGTGCCATCAGTGAGCCACCGACAGAGATCATGAACACTGAAGCTTTCTTT
abundance: .; j_gene: TRBJ1-1; d_gene: .; v_gene: TRBV5-1; CDR3aa: CASSQPRGVNTEAFF; CDR3nt: TGCGCCAGCAGCCAACCGCGGGGGGTGAACACTGAAGCTTTCTTT
abundance: .; j_gene: TRBJ1-1; d_gene: TRBD1; v_gene: TRBV9; CDR3aa: CASSVSGGLNTEAFF; CDR3nt: TGTGCCAGCAGCGTGTCAGGGGGTTTGAACACTGAAGCTTTCTTT
abundance: .; j_gene: TRBJ2-1; d_gene: TRBD1; v_gene: TRBV10-3; CDR3aa: CAIPSGTGDNEQFF; CDR3nt: TGTGCCATCCCCTCCGGGACAGGGGACAATGAGCAGTTCTTC
abundance: once; j_gene: TRBJ2-3; d_gene: TRBD2; v_gene: TRBV11-2; CDR3aa: CASSLGFSGGGDTQYF; CDR3nt: TGTGCCAGCAGCTTAGGATTTAGCGGGGGTGGAGATACGCAGTATTTT
abundance: .; j_gene: TRBJ2-1; d_gene: TRBD2; v_gene: TRBV28; CDR3aa: CASTGLAGGEQFF; CDR3nt: TGTGCCAGCACCGGACTAGCGGGCGGCGAGCAGTTCTTC
abundance: .; j_gene: TRBJ2-7; d_gene: TRBD1; v_gene: TRBV6-5; CDR3aa: CASSYEGTGVYEQYF; CDR3nt: TGTGCCAGCAGTTACGAGGGGACAGGGGTCTACGAGCAGTACTTC
abundance: .; j_gene: TRBJ2-2; d_gene: .; v_gene: TRBV7-9; CDR3aa: CASSSLLGWPGELFF; CDR3nt: TGTGCCAGCAGTTCCCTACTAGGTTGGCCCGGGGAGCTGTTTTTT
abundance: .; j_gene: TRBJ1-5; d_gene: .; v_gene: TRBV2; CDR3aa: CASSEWGRESNQPQHF; CDR3nt: TGTGCCAGCAGTGAATGGGGGCGCGAAAGCAATCAGCCCCAGCATTTT
abundance: once; j_gene: TRBJ1-1; d_gene: .; v_gene: TRBV30; CDR3aa: CAFGTVNTEAFF; CDR3nt: TGTGCCTTTGGGACGGTCAACACTGAAGCTTTCTTT
abundance: .; j_gene: TRBJ2-1; d_gene: .; v_gene: TRBV9; CDR3aa: CASSPRLGGGSEQFF; CDR3nt: TGTGCCAGCAGCCCCAGACTAGGCGGTGGGAGTGAGCAGTTCTTC
abundance: few; j_gene: TRBJ2-7; d_gene: TRBD1; v_gene: TRBV11-2; CDR3aa: CASSSGTGIYEQYF; CDR3nt: TGTGCCAGCAGCTCAGGGACAGGTATTTACGAGCAGTACTTC
abundance: .; j_gene: TRBJ2-5; d_gene: .; v_gene: TRBV19; CDR3aa: CASSGGLYQETQYF; CDR3nt: TGTGCCAGTAGCGGAGGACTGTACCAAGAGACCCAGTACTTC
abundance: .; j_gene: TRBJ2-7; d_gene: TRBD2; v_gene: TRBV28; CDR3aa: CASSSALAGDSYEQYF; CDR3nt: TGTGCCAGCAGTTCGGCGTTAGCGGGTGACTCCTACGAGCAGTACTTC
abundance: .; j_gene: TRBJ2-2; d_gene: TRBD2; v_gene: TRBV5-1; CDR3aa: CASSISGTYTGELFF; CDR3nt: TGCGCCAGCAGCATTAGCGGGACGTATACCGGGGAGCTGTTTTTT
abundance: .; j_gene: TRBJ1-3; d_gene: TRBD1; v_gene: TRBV5-1; CDR3aa: CASSPRTGASSGNTIYF; CDR3nt: TGCGCCAGCAGCCCTCGAACAGGGGCCTCCTCTGGAAACACCATATATTTT
abundance: few; j_gene: TRBJ1-1; d_gene: .; v_gene: TRBV29-1; CDR3aa: CSVVQGNTEAFF; CDR3nt: TGCAGCGTTGTGCAGGGGAACACTGAAGCTTTCTTT
abundance: .; j_gene: TRBJ2-5; d_gene: TRBD1; v_gene: TRBV27; CDR3aa: CASSLFGTGGETQYF; CDR3nt: TGTGCCAGCAGTTTATTTGGGACAGGGGGGGAGACCCAGTACTTC
abundance: .; j_gene: TRBJ2-4; d_gene: .; v_gene: TRBV5-1; CDR3aa: CASSSFVDSRNIQYF; CDR3nt: TGCGCCAGCAGCTCCTTTGTGGACAGCAGGAACATTCAGTACTTC
abundance: once; j_gene: TRBJ1-1; d_gene: .; v_gene: TRBV19; CDR3aa: CASSITPRISVSNTEAFF; CDR3nt: TGTGCCAGTAGTATCACCCCCCGCATTTCAGTTTCGAACACTGAAGCTTTCTTT
abundance: .; j_gene: TRBJ2-3; d_gene: .; v_gene: TRBV19; CDR3aa: CASAVGSTDTQYF; CDR3nt: TGTGCCAGTGCAGTCGGGAGCACAGATACGCAGTATTTT
abundance: .; j_gene: TRBJ1-4; d_gene: .; v_gene: TRBV2; CDR3aa: CASTRGWDPNEKLFF; CDR3nt: TGTGCCAGCACGAGGGGTTGGGACCCTAATGAAAAACTGTTTTTT
abundance: .; j_gene: TRBJ2-1; d_gene: .; v_gene: TRBV30; CDR3aa: CAWKSYNEQFF; CDR3nt: TGTGCCTGGAAATCATACAATGAGCAGTTCTTC
abundance: once; j_gene: TRBJ2-7; d_gene: .; v_gene: TRBV2; CDR3aa: CASSEGGLTVSYEQYF; CDR3nt: TGTGCCAGCAGTGAAGGAGGGTTGACAGTTTCCTACGAGCAGTACTTC
abundance: .; j_gene: TRBJ2-2; d_gene: TRBD1; v_gene: TRBV6-4; CDR3aa: CASGDREAGELFF; CDR3nt: TGTGCCAGCGGGGACAGGGAAGCCGGGGAGCTGTTTTTT
abundance: .; j_gene: TRBJ1-2; d_gene: .; v_gene: TRBV6-5; CDR3aa: CASNPSGALYGYTF; CDR3nt: TGTGCCAGCAATCCGTCGGGGGCCTTGTATGGCTACACCTTC
abundance: .; j_gene: TRBJ2-7; d_gene: TRBD2; v_gene: TRBV28; CDR3aa: CASSFPGGDLAYEQYF; CDR3nt: TGTGCCAGCAGTTTCCCCGGGGGGGACTTAGCCTACGAGCAGTACTTC
abundance: .; j_gene: TRBJ1-1; d_gene: TRBD1; v_gene: TRBV15; CDR3aa: CATSPTGQGLNTEAFF; CDR3nt: TGTGCCACCAGCCCCACGGGACAGGGATTGAACACTGAAGCTTTCTTT
abundance: .; j_gene: TRBJ2-7; d_gene: TRBD1; v_gene: TRBV10-1; CDR3aa: CATSAGTGSYEQYF; CDR3nt: TGCGCCACCTCTGCAGGGACAGGTTCCTACGAGCAGTACTTC
abundance: .; j_gene: TRBJ2-2; d_gene: .; v_gene: TRBV28; CDR3aa: CASSATGTAGELFF; CDR3nt: TGTGCCAGCAGTGCCACGGGAACCGCGGGGGAGCTGTTTTTT
abundance: .; j_gene: TRBJ2-3; d_gene: .; v_gene: TRBV6-6; CDR3aa: CASSYFGLDRTDTQYF; CDR3nt: TGTGCCAGCAGTTACTTTGGACTCGACCGCACAGATACGCAGTATTTT
abundance: .; j_gene: TRBJ2-7; d_gene: .; v_gene: TRBV9; CDR3aa: CASSVGTVDYEQYF; CDR3nt: TGTGCCAGCAGCGTAGGGACAGTGGATTACGAGCAGTACTTC
abundance: .; j_gene: TRBJ2-1; d_gene: .; v_gene: TRBV7-9; CDR3aa: CASSFADMSSYNEQFF; CDR3nt: TGTGCCAGCAGCTTTGCAGATATGAGCTCCTACAATGAGCAGTTCTTC